This T cell receptor beta chain was observed in a study of shared clonotypes between healthy human individuals. Study findings and constraints: Owing to a small donor count, the genetic and exposure-history diversity represented was limited.

This clone came up once. Its antigen is unknown. Deep-level assay runs were performed. Per the original methods: Sequence data from immunoSEQ were junction-only and lacked quality scores; consequently, filtering differed. The protocol was immunoSEQ multiplex PCR, while the TCRdb copy is restricted to in-frame clones and leaves out a portion. V, J and clone size are those of that table, while D and trimming were read from the DNA. The sample contains under 1,100,000 clones, around 76% of which appear only once. V was clipped by 5 bases and J by 4 bases, with 14 bases between them. The CDR3 sequence is 14 residues long. Germline loops: CDR1 SGHTA, CDR2 FQGNSA. All of the donors resided in Nashville, Tennessee, and each was a Caucasian adult.

The genes are TRBV7-2 and TRBJ1-2; D possibly corresponds to TRBD1 (5 bases). The sequencing sample was made of memory CD4+ T cells sorted from blood. As for subset: CD45RA-negative fraction. This sequence originates from a man in his late teens or twenties in good health. CDR3: CASSPRGNSYGYTF. The CDR3 DNA reads as TGTGCCAGCAGCCCTCGGGGCAACTCCTATGGCTACACCTTC.